Shown below are 30 T cell receptor beta chains from a single sample sequenced in a study of cytomegalovirus exposure and HLA in healthy donors. Repertoires were generated with immunoSEQ multiplex PCR, while TCRdb's copy carries only in-frame clones and drops some. The sample lists a few hundred thousand clones; 80% to 90% were seen once. The sample taken for sequencing was PBMCs. Receptors originate from a woman between 18 and 29 years old in good health and CMV-seronegative.

V usage is TRBV18 and J usage is TRBJ1-5; TRBD1 matches at 8 bases. CDR3 size: 20 residues. The germline V gene encodes CDR1 KGHSH and CDR2 LQKENI. V lost 1 base, J lost 6 bases, and 20 bases stayed unmatched. DNA of the CDR3: TGTGCCAGCTCACCACGCGGGGACAGGACGCTAAATGGGGTGAGTCAGCCCCAGCATTTT. This gives the protein CASSPRGDRTLNGVSQPQHF.

The CDR3 protein is CASSLALIGSNTEAFF. For the CDR3, the DNA is TGTGCCAGCAGCTTAGCCCTGATAGGGAGTAACACTGAAGCTTTCTTT. The chain joins TRBV7-2 to TRBJ1-1, with D hard to call. Between the trimmed V and J ends, which lost 0 bases and 2 bases, there was a span of 13 bases. Germline CDR1 reads SGHTA; CDR2 reads FQGNSA. The CDR3 totals 16 residues.

The V and J genes are TRBV7-2 and TRBJ2-7, with D possibly matching TRBD1 (5 bases). Germline CDR1 reads SGHTA; CDR2 reads FQGNSA. V was pared by 3 bases and J by 0 bases, with 24 bases between. The CDR3 is 19 amino acids. As DNA, the CDR3 is TGTGCCAGCAGCTTCCCCCACCTGAGGCAGGGCTACACCTCCTACGAGCAGTACTTC. It encodes CASSFPHLRQGYTSYEQYF.

The V call is TRBV29-1, the J call TRBJ2-7; 7 nucleotides align to TRBD2. V lost 4 bases to trimming and J lost 3 bases; unmatched junction nucleotides: 18. Looked up from germline, CDR1 is SQVTM and CDR2 is ANQGSEA. The CDR3 totals 17 residues. The CDR3 bases are TGCAGCGTTGCTTGGCCCCCTTACGAACAGCGGGGCTACGAGCAGTACTTC. This encodes CSVAWPPYEQRGYEQYF.

In this sample, this clone turned up a few times. This rearrangement joins TRBV19 to TRBJ2-7; possibly TRBD2 for D (5 bases). CDR3 length equals 14 residues. CDR1 is LNHDA, CDR2 SQIVND, per germline (reference sequence). V shed 6 bases and J shed 7 bases, with 19 bases lying between them. CDR3 coding DNA: TGTGCCAGTAGCCTTGGGGAGAGAGTAGATGAGCAGTACTTC. It encodes CASSLGERVDEQYF.

The rearrangement uses TRBV5-1 and TRBJ1-1, with TRBD1 identical over 7 bases. Trimming took 6 bases from V and 4 from J; bases not matched to a gene: 12. This CDR3 contains 15 residues. CDR1 and CDR2 (germline): SGHRS, YFSETQ. CDR3 amino acids: CASTRYYEGATEAFF. CDR3 DNA sequence: TGCGCCAGCACCCGATATTACGAGGGGGCCACTGAAGCTTTCTTT.

This clone was observed a few times. V and J are TRBV27 and TRBJ1-1; no reliable D call. The CDR3 covers 12 residues. In germline, CDR1 is MNHEY, CDR2 SMNVEV (reference sequence). Between the trimmed V and J ends, which lost 2 bases and 1 base, there was a span of 2 bases. The CDR3 sequence is CASSLQNTEAFF. In nucleotides, the CDR3 is TGTGCCAGCAGTTTACAGAACACTGAAGCTTTCTTT.

The genes are TRBV2 and TRBJ1-2, with 7 positions matching TRBD1. The CDR3 length is 14 residues. V dropped 4 bases and J dropped 4; count of bases not matched to a gene: 6. The germline CDR1 and CDR2 sequences are SNHLY and FYNNEI. In DNA form, the CDR3 reads TGTGCCAGCAGTGCGAGACAGGGAGTCTATGGCTACACCTTC. Residues: CASSARQGVYGYTF.

The V and J genes are TRBV5-1 and TRBJ2-7, with TRBD2 as a possible D gene (7 bases). From germline, CDR1 is SGHRS and CDR2 YFSETQ. V gave up 0 bases and J gave up 6 bases, with 13 bases separating them. CDR3 length: 14 amino acids. The CDR3 is CASSLEGGRSEQYF. The CDR3 bases are TGCGCCAGCAGCTTGGAGGGGGGGCGCTCCGAGCAGTACTTC. The whole variable domain, filled in from reference TRBV5-1 and TRBJ2-7, reads KAGVTQTPRYLIKTRGQQVTLSCSPISGHRSVSWYQQTPGQGLQFLFEYFSETQRNKGNFPGRFSGRQFSNSRSEMNVSTLELGDSALYLCASSLEGGRSEQYFGPGTRLTVT.

This sequence joins TRBV10-2 and TRBJ1-5; 7 bases map to TRBD1. The J segment lost 7 bases and the V segment lost 6 bases, leaving 6 bases of the junction unmatched. Looked up from germline, CDR1 is WSHSY and CDR2 is SAAADI. There are 13 residues in the CDR3. CDR3 bases: TGCGCCAGCAGACCTGGACAGGACCAGCCCCAGCATTTT. Amino acid sequence: CASRPGQDQPQHF.

The rearrangement uses TRBV10-1 and TRBJ2-7, with 7 bases matching TRBD2. Germline V gene lookup returns CDR1 WNHNN and CDR2 SYGVQD (reference sequence). The ends lost 4 bases at V and 1 base at J; junction bases unmatched: 10. This CDR3 has 16 amino acids. In nucleotides, the CDR3 is TGCGCCAGCAGTGGTGCCCCGGCTAGCGGTTCCTACGAGCAGTACTTC. This translates into CASSGAPASGSYEQYF.

The DNA of the CDR3 is TGTGCCAGCTCACCAATGCAGGGGGCGCATGGCTACACCTTC. It codes for CASSPMQGAHGYTF. This chain joins TRBV18 and TRBJ1-2; 8 bases agree with TRBD1. In germline, CDR1 is KGHSH, CDR2 LQKENI. V dropped 2 bases and J dropped 6; count of bases not matched to a gene: 5. CDR3 length: 14 amino acids.

The J gene is TRBJ2-1, the V gene TRBV2, with 9 positions matching TRBD1. In germline, CDR1 is SNHLY, CDR2 FYNNEI. V was pared by 8 bases and J by 8 bases, with 13 bases of the junction left unmatched. This CDR3 has 15 residues. For the CDR3, the DNA is TGTGCCAGCCCTGAAGGGGACAGGGTTGAGGATGAGCAGTTCTTC. This encodes CASPEGDRVEDEQFF.

The rearrangement uses TRBV30 and TRBJ1-2; D uncertain. Trimming stripped 2 bases from V and 4 bases from J, with 8 bases between. CDR3 length: 12 amino acids. The germline gives CDR1 GTSNPN, CDR2 SVGIG (reference sequence). This chain's CDR3 is CAWSQLFYGYTF. The DNA of the CDR3 is TGTGCCTGGAGTCAGTTGTTCTATGGCTACACCTTC.

The chain combines TRBV28 with TRBJ1-1; D ambiguous. Germline CDR1 is MDHEN and CDR2 is SYDVKM. This CDR3 has 14 residues. V shed 5 bases and J shed 0 bases, with 10 bases lying between them. CDR3 residues: CASSGPHLNTEAFF. In nucleotides, the CDR3 is TGTGCCAGCAGTGGCCCTCACCTGAACACTGAAGCTTTCTTT.

This chain links TRBV29-1 with TRBJ1-1; D ambiguous. This CDR3 contains 17 residues. The V gene's germline CDR1 is SQVTM and CDR2 ANQGSEA. The CDR3 DNA sequence: TGCAGTGGTTTGTTGGGGAATGTAGCGGATTTGAACACTGAAGCTTTCTTT. Protein product: CSGLLGNVADLNTEAFF.

The chain couples TRBV11-2 to TRBJ1-1, with D possibly matching TRBD1 (5 bases). The germline V gene has CDR1 SGHAT and CDR2 FQNNGV. V was cut by 5 bases and J by 4 bases, with 11 bases left in between. The CDR3 runs 13 residues. CDR3 DNA: TGTGCCAGCAGCCGCAGCCAGGGCACTGAAGCTTTCTTT. It specifies CASSRSQGTEAFF.

The chain links TRBV30 to TRBJ2-1; TRBD2 matches 8 bases. Germline V gene data show CDR1 as GTSNPN and CDR2 as SVGIG (reference sequence). V lost 4 bases and J lost 7; bases outside the gene matches: 12. This CDR3 has 15 amino acids. The chain's CDR3 is CAWTGGGPLLNEQFF. The CDR3 DNA sequence: TGTGCCTGGACGGGAGGGGGGCCCCTTTTGAATGAGCAGTTCTTC.

The genes are TRBV7-9 and TRBJ1-2, with 9 bases matching TRBD1. The J segment lost 6 bases and the V segment lost 4 bases, leaving 6 bases of the junction unmatched. Germline V gives CDR1 SEHNR, CDR2 FQNEAQ (reference sequence). The CDR3 runs to 14 residues. CDR3 nucleotides: TGTGCCAGCAGCTCCCGGGACAGGGTTAATGGCTACACCTTC. Its protein is CASSSRDRVNGYTF.

To note about this clone: This sample includes further DNA sequences coding for the same CDR3. V gene TRBV18 combines with J gene TRBJ1-3; D is undetermined. Deletions cut 0 bases from V and 2 bases from J, with 8 bases between. The CDR3 totals 15 residues. Germline V gene sequence: CDR1 KGHSH, CDR2 LQKENI. CDR3 in amino acids: CASSPPGLTGNTIYF. The CDR3 DNA is TGTGCCAGCTCACCACCCGGACTCACTGGAAACACCATATATTTT.

This rearrangement joins TRBV27 to TRBJ1-2; 7 nucleotides line up with TRBD1. Germline V lookup: CDR1 MNHEY, CDR2 SMNVEV (reference sequence). V was clipped by 0 bases and J by 1 base; unmatched bases: 8. The CDR3 is 17 amino acids. The CDR3 loop reads CASSLSWPGQLNYGYTF. The CDR3 DNA reads TGTGCCAGCAGTTTATCATGGCCGGGACAGCTTAACTATGGCTACACCTTC.

The chain recombines TRBV19 with TRBJ2-3; 9 bases line up with TRBD2. The CDR3 spans 15 residues. The V gene end was trimmed by 5 bases and the J gene end by 5 bases; junction bases not matched to a gene: 8. Germline-derived CDR1 and CDR2 are LNHDA and SQIVND (reference sequence). In DNA form, the CDR3 reads TGTGCCAGTAGTTTTGCGGGGGGGCTTGGAGATACGCAGTATTTT. This codes for CASSFAGGLGDTQYF.

The chain has TRBV6-5 and TRBJ2-3; 7 bases map to TRBD1. With V trimmed by 8 bases and J by 1 base, 3 bases remained unmatched. There are 13 residues in the CDR3. Germline-derived CDR1 and CDR2 are MNHEY and SVGAGI. The CDR3 loop reads CASRQGGTDTQYF. The CDR3 nucleotides are TGTGCCAGCCGTCAGGGGGGCACAGATACGCAGTATTTT.

This clone was seen a handful of times. The V gene is TRBV5-1, the J gene TRBJ1-2; TRBD1 matches 10 bases. The germline V gene encodes CDR1 SGHRS and CDR2 YFSETQ. With 4 bases clipped from V and 6 bases from J, the junction kept 6 bases outside the gene matches. This CDR3 region has 14 residues. In nucleotides, the CDR3 is TGCGCCAGCAGCCCTTCCGACAGGGGGCATGGCTACACCTTC. Protein product: CASSPSDRGHGYTF.

V is TRBV7-8 and J is TRBJ2-7, with 10 bases lining up with TRBD2. This CDR3 has 17 residues. V shed 7 bases and J 2 bases; nucleotides not matched to a gene: 14. CDR1 is SGHVS, CDR2 FQNEAQ, per germline. The CDR3 region has the DNA TGTGCCAGCACCTACCCCGCGTCTAGCGGGGGTGCCTACGAGCAGTACTTC. It codes for CASTYPASSGGAYEQYF. The full variable domain, with the rest looked up from reference TRBV7-8 and TRBJ2-7, is GAGVSQSPRYKVAKRGQDVALRCDPISGHVSLFWYQQALGQGPEFLTYFQNEAQLDKSGLPSDRFFAERPEGSVSTLKIQRTQQEDSAVYLCASTYPASSGGAYEQYFGPGTRLTVT.

This chain links TRBV5-6 with TRBJ1-5, with D possibly TRBD1 on 6 matching bases. Germline CDR1 reads SGHDT; CDR2 reads YYEEEE. The germline V and J ends were trimmed by 1 base and 7 bases, with 12 bases remaining between them. The CDR3 extends over 14 amino acids. The DNA for the CDR3 is TGTGCCAGCAGCTTGCGGGGGGCAGGACAGCCCCAGCATTTT. It yields the protein CASSLRGAGQPQHF.

The V call is TRBV10-3, the J call TRBJ1-3, with TRBD1 as a possible D gene (6 bases). This CDR3 has 16 amino acids. V lost 11 bases to trimming and J lost 2 bases, with 22 bases between them. The germline gives CDR1 ENHRY, CDR2 SYGVKD. The CDR3 sequence is CASTAKTGRPGNTIYF. CDR3 DNA: TGTGCCTCGACAGCTAAAACAGGGAGACCTGGAAACACCATATATTTT.

This chain connects TRBV6-5 to TRBJ2-7; D is perhaps TRBD2 (6 bases). CDR1 is MNHEY and CDR2 is SVGAGI in the germline V gene. This CDR3 region has 14 residues. Between the trimmed V and J ends, which lost 5 bases and 4 bases, there was a span of 15 bases. For the CDR3, the DNA is TGTGCCAGCAGTCCAAGTGGTGGGGGGTACGAGCAGTACTTC. Its protein product is CASSPSGGGYEQYF.

J is TRBJ2-7 and V is TRBV2, with 7 positions matching TRBD1. J was trimmed by 3 bases and V by 8 bases; bases with no gene match: 7. Germline V CDR1 and CDR2: SNHLY, FYNNEI. CDR3 length equals 13 residues. This chain's CDR3 is CASRQGQDYEQYF. The CDR3 nucleotides read TGTGCCAGCCGTCAAGGACAGGACTACGAGCAGTACTTC.

This clone was detected once. This chain connects TRBV10-2 to TRBJ2-1, with 13 bases lining up with TRBD2. This CDR3 has 18 residues. V trimming: 8 bases; J trimming: 3 bases; junction bases outside the gene matches: 13. Germline CDR1 reads WSHSY; CDR2 reads SAAADI. The chain's CDR3 is CASHVGTSGALFYNEQFF. Written as DNA, the CDR3 is TGCGCCAGCCACGTCGGGACTAGCGGGGCATTATTCTACAATGAGCAGTTCTTC.